This T cell receptor (beta chain) originates from a study of blood T cell repertoires in COVID-19. Across the study: Sites in the United States, Italy and Spain provided acute and convalescent COVID-19 samples. Sources were T cells, B-cell-depleted T cells, or PBMCs; the material itself was cDNA or gDNA.

As originally analysed: The assay estimated nucleated cells by amplifying reference gene primers. TCRdb's table, derived via immunoSEQ multiplex PCR, lists solely in-frame clones and lacks some. The V and J calls and clone size come from that table; D and trimming were worked out from the DNA. Found here are under 100,000 clones, around nine tenths of them singletons; the top ten hold around 3.4%. The germline V gene has CDR1 MNHEY and CDR2 SVGAGI. Trimming took 7 bases from V and 2 from J, leaving 17 bases between them. CDR3 size: 15 residues. Sequenced: peripheral blood. The V gene is TRBV6-5, the J gene TRBJ1-1; a weak D match, TRBD1 (6 bases). This sequence originates from a woman in her 70s with acute or convalescent COVID-19. CDR3 DNA: TGTGCCAGCATACTCGACAGGTCTGAAAACACTGAAGCTTTCTTT. Amino acid sequence: CASILDRSENTEAFF.